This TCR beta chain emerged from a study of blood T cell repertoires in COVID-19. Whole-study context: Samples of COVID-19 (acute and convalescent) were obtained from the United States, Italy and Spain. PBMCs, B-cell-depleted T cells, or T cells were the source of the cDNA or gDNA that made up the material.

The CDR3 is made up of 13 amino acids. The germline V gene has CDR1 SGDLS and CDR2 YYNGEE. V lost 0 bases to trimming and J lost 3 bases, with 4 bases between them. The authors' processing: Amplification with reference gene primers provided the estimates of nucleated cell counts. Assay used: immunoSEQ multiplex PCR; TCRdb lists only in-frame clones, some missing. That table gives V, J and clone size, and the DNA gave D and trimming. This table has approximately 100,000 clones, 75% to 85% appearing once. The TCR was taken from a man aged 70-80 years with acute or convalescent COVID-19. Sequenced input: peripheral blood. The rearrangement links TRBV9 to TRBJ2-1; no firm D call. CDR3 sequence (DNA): TGTGCCAGCAGCGTAGACGGCTACAATGAGCAGTTCTTC. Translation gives CASSVDGYNEQFF.